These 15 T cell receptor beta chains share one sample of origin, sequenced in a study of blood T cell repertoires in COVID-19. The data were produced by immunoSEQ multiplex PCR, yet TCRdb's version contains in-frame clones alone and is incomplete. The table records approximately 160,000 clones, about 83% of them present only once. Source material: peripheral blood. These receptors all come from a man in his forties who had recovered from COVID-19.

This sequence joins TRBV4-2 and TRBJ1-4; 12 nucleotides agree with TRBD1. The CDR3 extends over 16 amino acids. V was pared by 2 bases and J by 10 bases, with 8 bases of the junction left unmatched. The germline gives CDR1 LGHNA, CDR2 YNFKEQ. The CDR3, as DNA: TGTGCCAGCAGCCAAAGGGAGGGGACAGGGGGCTCAAAACTGTTTTTT. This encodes CASSQREGTGGSKLFF.

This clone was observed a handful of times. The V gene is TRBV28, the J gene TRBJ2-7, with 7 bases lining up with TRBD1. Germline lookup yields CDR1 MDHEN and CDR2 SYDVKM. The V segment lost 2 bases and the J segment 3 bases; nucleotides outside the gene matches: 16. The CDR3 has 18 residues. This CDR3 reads CASSLEFVGGHLNYEQYF. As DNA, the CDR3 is TGTGCCAGCAGTTTAGAGTTTGTAGGGGGCCACCTCAACTACGAGCAGTACTTC.

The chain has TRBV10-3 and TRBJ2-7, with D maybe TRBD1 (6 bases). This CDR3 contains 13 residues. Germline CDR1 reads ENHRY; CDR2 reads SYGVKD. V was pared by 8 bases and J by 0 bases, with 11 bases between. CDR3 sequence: CAIARDISYEQYF. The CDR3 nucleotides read TGTGCCATCGCCCGGGACATCTCCTACGAGCAGTACTTC.

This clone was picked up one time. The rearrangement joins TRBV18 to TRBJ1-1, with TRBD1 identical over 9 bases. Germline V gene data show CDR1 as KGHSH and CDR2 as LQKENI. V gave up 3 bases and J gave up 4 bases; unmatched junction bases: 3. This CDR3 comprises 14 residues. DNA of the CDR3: TGTGCCAGCTCACCGAGGGACAGGGTCACTGAAGCTTTCTTT. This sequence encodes CASSPRDRVTEAFF.

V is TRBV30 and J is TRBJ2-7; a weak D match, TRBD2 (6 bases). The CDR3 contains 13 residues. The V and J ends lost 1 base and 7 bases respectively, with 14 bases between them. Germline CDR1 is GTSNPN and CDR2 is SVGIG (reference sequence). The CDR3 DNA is TGTGCCTGGAGTGCGATGGCGACTAGTGAGCAGTACTTC. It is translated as CAWSAMATSEQYF.

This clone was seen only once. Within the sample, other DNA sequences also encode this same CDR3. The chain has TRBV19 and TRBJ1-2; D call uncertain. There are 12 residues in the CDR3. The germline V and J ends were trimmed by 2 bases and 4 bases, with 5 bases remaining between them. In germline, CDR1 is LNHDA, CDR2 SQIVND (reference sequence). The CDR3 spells CASSIPGYGYTF. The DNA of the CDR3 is TGTGCCAGTAGTATACCCGGCTATGGCTACACCTTC. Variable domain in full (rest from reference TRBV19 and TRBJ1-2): DGGITQSPKYLFRKEGQNVTLSCEQNLNHDAMYWYRQDPGQGLRLIYYSQIVNDFQKGDIAEGYSVSREKKESFPLTVTSAQKNPTAFYLCASSIPGYGYTFGSGTRLTVV.

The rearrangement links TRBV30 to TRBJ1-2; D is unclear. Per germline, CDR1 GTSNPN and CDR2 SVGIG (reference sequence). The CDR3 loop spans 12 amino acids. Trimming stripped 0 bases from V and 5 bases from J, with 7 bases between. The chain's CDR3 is CAWSVSGYGYTF. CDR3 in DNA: TGTGCCTGGAGTGTATCGGGTTATGGCTACACCTTC.

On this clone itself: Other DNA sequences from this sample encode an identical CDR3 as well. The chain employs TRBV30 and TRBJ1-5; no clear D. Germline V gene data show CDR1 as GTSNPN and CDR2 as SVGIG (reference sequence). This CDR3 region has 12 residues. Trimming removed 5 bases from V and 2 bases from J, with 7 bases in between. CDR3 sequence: CAWGRGNQPQHF. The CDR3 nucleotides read TGTGCCTGGGGACGGGGCAATCAGCCCCAGCATTTT.

The CDR3 region is CASSLVQGEAFF. For the CDR3, the DNA is TGTGCCAGCAGCTTAGTTCAGGGAGAAGCTTTCTTT. The chain has TRBV7-2 and TRBJ1-1, with TRBD1 as a possible D gene (5 bases). Trimming shortened V by 1 base and J by 8 bases, and 8 bases separated the two germline ends. The germline V gene has CDR1 SGHTA and CDR2 FQGNSA. The CDR3 length is 12 residues.

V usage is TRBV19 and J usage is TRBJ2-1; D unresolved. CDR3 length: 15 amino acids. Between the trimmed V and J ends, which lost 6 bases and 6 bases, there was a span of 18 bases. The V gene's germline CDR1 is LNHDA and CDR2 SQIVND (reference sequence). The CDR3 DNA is TGTGCCAGTAGCCTCCGAGGCCCTCCTTCCAATGAGCAGTTCTTC. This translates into CASSLRGPPSNEQFF.

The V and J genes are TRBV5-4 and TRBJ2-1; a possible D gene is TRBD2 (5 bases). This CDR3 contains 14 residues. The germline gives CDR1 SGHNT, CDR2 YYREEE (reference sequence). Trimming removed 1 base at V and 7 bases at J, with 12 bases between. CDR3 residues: CASSLSGRGNEQFF. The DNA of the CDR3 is TGTGCCAGCAGCTTGAGCGGACGTGGAAATGAGCAGTTCTTC.

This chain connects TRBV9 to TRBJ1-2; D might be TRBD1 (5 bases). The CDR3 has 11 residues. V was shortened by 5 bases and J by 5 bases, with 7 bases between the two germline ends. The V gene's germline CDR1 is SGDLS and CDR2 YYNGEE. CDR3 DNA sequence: TGTGCCAGCAGAGGGGAATATGGCTACACCTTC. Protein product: CASRGEYGYTF.

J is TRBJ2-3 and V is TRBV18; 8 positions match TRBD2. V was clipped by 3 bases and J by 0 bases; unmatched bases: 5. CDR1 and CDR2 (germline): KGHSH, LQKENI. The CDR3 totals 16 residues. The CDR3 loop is CASSPRSGGSTDTQYF. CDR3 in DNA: TGTGCCAGCTCACCGAGAAGCGGGGGCAGCACAGATACGCAGTATTTT. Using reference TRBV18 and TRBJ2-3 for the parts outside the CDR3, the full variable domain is NAGVMQNPRHLVRRRGQEARLRCSPMKGHSHVYWYRQLPEEGLKFMVYLQKENIIDESGMPKERFSAEFPKEGPSILRIQQVVRGDSAAYFCASSPRSGGSTDTQYFGPGTRLTVL.

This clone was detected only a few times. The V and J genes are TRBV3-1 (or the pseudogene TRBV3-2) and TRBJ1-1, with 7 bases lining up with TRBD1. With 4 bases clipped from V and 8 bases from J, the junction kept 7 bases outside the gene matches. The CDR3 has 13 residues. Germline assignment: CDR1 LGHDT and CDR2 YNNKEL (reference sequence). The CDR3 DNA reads TGTGCCAGCAGCCTTTCCAGGGGGGCAGAAGCTTTCTTT. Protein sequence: CASSLSRGAEAFF.

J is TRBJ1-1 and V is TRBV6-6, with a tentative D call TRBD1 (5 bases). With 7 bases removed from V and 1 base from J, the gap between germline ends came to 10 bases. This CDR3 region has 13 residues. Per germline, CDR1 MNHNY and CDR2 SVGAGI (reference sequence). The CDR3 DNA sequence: TGTGCCAGCAAGACAGAGAGGAACACTGAAGCTTTCTTT. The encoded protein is CASKTERNTEAFF.